These T cell receptor beta chains were read from a single sample in a study of blood T cell repertoires in COVID-19. TCRdb keeps only in-frame clones here, not all; method: immunoSEQ multiplex PCR. Of around 220,000 clones listed, roughly 80% are singletons. Sequences were obtained from peripheral blood. The receptors originated from an elderly woman with acute or convalescent COVID-19. The CDR3 runs from the conserved cysteine through the conserved F or W. D genes are given only for firm matches. Some rows mark clone size as missing; the rest say once, few, many or name a class of expanded clone.

>TRBV20-1|NA|NA|TRBJ2-1
CSASSENEQFF
TGCAGTGCTAGCAGCGAGAATGAGCAGTTCTTC
>TRBV27|NA|NA|TRBJ1-1
CASSVHRAGDTEAFF
TGTGCCAGCAGTGTCCACAGGGCAGGGGACACTGAAGCTTTCTTT
>TRBV12-1|NA|NA|TRBJ2-2
CASGSGTKNTGELFF
TGTGCCAGCGGTAGCGGGACTAAGAACACCGGGGAGCTGTTTTTT
>TRBV7-8|NA|NA|TRBJ2-1
CASSLGAGLYNEQFF
TGTGCCAGCAGCTTAGGGGCGGGATTGTACAATGAGCAGTTCTTC
>TRBV24-1|TRBD2|NA|TRBJ2-1
CATSDPGTSGSHEQFF
TGTGCCACCAGTGACCCCGGGACTAGCGGGAGTCATGAGCAGTTCTTC
>TRBV11-2|NA|NA|TRBJ2-7
CASSLDSVSPYEQYF
TGTGCCAGCAGCTTGGATAGCGTGAGCCCCTACGAGCAGTACTTC
>TRBV6-6|TRBD1|NA|TRBJ2-5
CASRTGGSQETQYF
TGTGCCAGCAGGACAGGGGGCTCGCAAGAGACCCAGTACTTC
>TRBV27|TRBD1|once|TRBJ1-1
CASSHLGTDNTEAFF
TGTGCCAGCAGTCACCTCGGGACAGATAACACTGAAGCTTTCTTT
>TRBV4-2|NA|NA|TRBJ2-2
CASSQVIRAGGELFF
TGTGCCAGCAGCCAAGTTATCAGGGCCGGCGGGGAGCTGTTTTTT
>TRBV7-2|NA|NA|TRBJ2-5
CASSQPGDVRQETQYF
TGTGCCAGCAGCCAACCAGGGGATGTGCGGCAAGAGACCCAGTACTTC
>TRBV6-4|NA|NA|TRBJ1-1
CASRKERDTEAFF
TGTGCCAGCAGGAAGGAGAGGGACACTGAAGCTTTCTTT
>TRBV9|NA|NA|TRBJ1-6
CASSVAGVASPLHF
TGTGCCAGCAGCGTAGCGGGGGTGGCGTCACCCCTCCACTTT
>TRBV15|TRBD2|NA|TRBJ2-2
CATSRDPSGRGTGELFF
TGTGCCACCAGCAGAGATCCGAGCGGGAGGGGGACCGGGGAGCTGTTTTTT
>TRBV7-8|TRBD1|NA|TRBJ1-5
CASSYTQGTPFNQPQHF
TGTGCCAGCAGCTATACACAGGGGACCCCCTTCAATCAGCCCCAGCATTTT
>TRBV3-1/TRBV3-2|NA|once|TRBJ2-2
CASSQDRGRELFF
TGTGCCAGCAGCCAAGATCGGGGTAGGGAGCTGTTTTTT
>TRBV27|NA|NA|TRBJ1-2
CASRPYRGTQSNYGYTF
TGTGCCAGCAGGCCATACCGCGGGACGCAATCTAACTATGGCTACACCTTC
>TRBV4-2|TRBD2|NA|TRBJ2-1
CASSQDNGRAYNEQFF
TGTGCCAGCAGCCAAGACAACGGGAGGGCCTACAATGAGCAGTTCTTC
>TRBV19|NA|NA|TRBJ1-5
CASTRTRNQPQHF
TGTGCCAGTACCAGGACACGGAATCAGCCCCAGCATTTT
>TRBV12-5|TRBD1|NA|TRBJ1-5
CASGPRQGGNQPQHF
TGTGCTAGTGGACCCCGACAGGGGGGGAATCAGCCCCAGCATTTT
>TRBV30|NA|NA|TRBJ2-1
CAWLRAIEQFF
TGTGCCTGGCTCAGGGCCATTGAGCAGTTCTTC
>TRBV2|NA|NA|TRBJ2-7
CAGGTGWAEEVPSF
TGTGCCGGGGGGACGGGCTGGGCGGAAGAGGTTCCCTCCTTC
>TRBV28|NA|NA|TRBJ2-3
CASSLSGSTDTQYF
TGTGCCAGCAGTTTAAGCGGATCCACAGATACGCAGTATTTT
>TRBV3-1/TRBV3-2|NA|NA|TRBJ2-3
CASSPRGDTQYF
TGTGCCAGCAGCCCTAGGGGGGATACGCAGTATTTT
>TRBV6-5|TRBD1|NA|TRBJ1-6
CASRARQGPNSPLHF
TGTGCCAGCAGGGCCCGACAGGGGCCTAATTCACCCCTCCACTTT
>TRBV6-1|TRBD1|NA|TRBJ1-4
CASSEASGGRGKLFF
TGTGCCAGCAGTGAAGCGTCAGGGGGTAGAGGAAAACTGTTTTTT
>TRBV7-2|TRBD2|once|TRBJ2-7
CASSVSGPYEQYF
TGTGCCAGCAGCGTTAGCGGGCCTTACGAGCAGTACTTC
>TRBV2|TRBD1|NA|TRBJ1-2
CASSEIEGQGATGYTF
TGTGCCAGCAGTGAAATCGAGGGACAGGGGGCGACCGGCTACACCTTC
>TRBV7-9|TRBD2|NA|TRBJ2-1
CASSPQWAGGRLWEQFF
TGTGCCAGCAGCCCCCAATGGGCGGGAGGTCGGTTGTGGGAGCAGTTCTTC
>TRBV2|NA|NA|TRBJ2-7
CASSSYGLEQYF
TGTGCCAGCAGTAGCTATGGGCTCGAGCAGTACTTC
>TRBV7-9|NA|few|TRBJ2-1
CASSLGGPYNEQFF
TGTGCCAGCAGCCTGGGGGGTCCCTACAATGAGCAGTTCTTC
>TRBV7-9|NA|NA|TRBJ2-7
CASSRGRYEQYF
TGTGCCAGCAGCCGTGGCCGTTACGAGCAGTACTTC
>TRBV30|NA|NA|TRBJ1-5
CAWSPWGGGNQPQHF
TGTGCCTGGAGTCCATGGGGAGGGGGCAATCAGCCCCAGCATTTT
>TRBV4-3|NA|NA|TRBJ1-3
CASSQERSSGNTIYF
TGCGCCAGCAGCCAAGAGCGAAGCTCTGGAAACACCATATATTTT
>TRBV5-1|NA|NA|TRBJ1-6
CASSLAAGGRKSPLHF
TGCGCCAGCAGCTTGGCCGCGGGTGGACGAAAATCACCCCTCCACTTT
>TRBV6-2/TRBV6-3|NA|NA|TRBJ1-2
CASSSTLGTTSYGYTF
TGTGCCAGCAGTTCTACTTTAGGGACGACTAGCTATGGCTACACCTTC
>TRBV27|TRBD2|NA|TRBJ2-1
CASRVAVTSGEQFF
TGTGCCAGCCGTGTCGCCGTAACTAGCGGAGAGCAGTTCTTC
>TRBV5-4|NA|NA|TRBJ2-1
CASSFRDGDNEQFF
TGTGCCAGCAGCTTCCGGGATGGAGACAATGAGCAGTTCTTC
>TRBV30|NA|NA|TRBJ2-7
CAWREGQTYEQYF
TGTGCCTGGAGAGAAGGTCAGACTTACGAGCAGTACTTC
>TRBV9|NA|NA|TRBJ2-3
CASSVVPDTQYF
TGTGCCAGCAGCGTAGTTCCGGATACGCAGTATTTT
>TRBV12-5|TRBD1|NA|TRBJ2-5
CASGPPTGGGETQYF
TGTGCTAGTGGTCCCCCGACAGGGGGCGGTGAGACCCAGTACTTC
>TRBV3-1/TRBV3-2|TRBD1|NA|TRBJ1-1
CASSQQDRETEAFF
TGTGCCAGCAGCCAGCAGGACAGGGAGACTGAAGCTTTCTTT
>TRBV13|NA|NA|TRBJ1-1
CASSSSGGWNTEAFF
TGTGCCAGCAGCTCCTCAGGTGGGTGGAACACTGAAGCTTTCTTT
>TRBV14|TRBD2|NA|TRBJ2-5
CASSQQLAGAQETQYF
TGTGCCAGCAGCCAACAACTAGCGGGGGCCCAAGAGACCCAGTACTTC
>TRBV19|TRBD1|medium-sized|TRBJ2-1
CASRGWTGHGNEQFF
TGTGCCAGTAGGGGATGGACAGGGCACGGGAATGAGCAGTTCTTC
>TRBV2|NA|NA|TRBJ2-7
CASSEAGSSYEQYF
TGTGCCAGCAGTGAGGCGGGGAGCTCCTACGAGCAGTACTTC
>TRBV2|NA|NA|TRBJ1-5
CASSENRNNQPQHF
TGTGCCAGCAGTGAAAACAGAAACAATCAGCCCCAGCATTTT
>TRBV18|NA|few|TRBJ1-2
CASSPDTNYGYTF
TGTGCCAGCTCACCGGACACTAACTATGGCTACACCTTC
>TRBV29-1|TRBD1|few|TRBJ1-2
CSVGGGQESNGYTF
TGCAGCGTTGGGGGGGGACAGGAATCCAATGGCTACACCTTC
>TRBV11-2|NA|once|TRBJ2-3
CASSSHGVVTDTQYF
TGTGCCAGCAGCTCCCACGGGGTCGTCACAGATACGCAGTATTTT